Listed here is a single T cell receptor (beta chain). What this receptor recognizes is not known. No base qualities exist here, and no much larger clone lies one base off it. The sample is drawn from a study of OX40 agonist ivuxolimab in advanced cancers. With respect to the entire study: The costimulatory receptor OX40 (CD134) was targeted by ivuxolimab, a fully human IgG2 agonistic monoclonal antibody. Intravenous ivuxolimab was administered to patients every 2 weeks at six dose levels: 0.01, 0.1, 0.3, 1.5, 3 and 10 mg/kg. Of the approximately 50 patients in dose escalation, approximately 20 had hepatocellular carcinoma, some 15 had melanoma, 9 had renal cell carcinoma and 9 had head and neck cancer. In the dose-escalation cohort, around 80% of patients were male, and the mean age was roughly 56 years with a range of roughly 23 to 79. Prior anti-PD-1, anti-PD-L1 or anti-CTLA-4 therapy was permitted, and checkpoint inhibitors had been received by about 36% of dose-escalation patients. Three dose-escalation patients achieved partial responses, one with hepatocellular carcinoma and two with cutaneous melanoma. The purpose of peripheral TCRbeta sequencing was to test whether ivuxolimab changed TCR sequence diversity and led to clonal T-cell expansion. The paper describes the monotherapy dose-escalation part (N of about 47 patients) of the phase I trial of ivuxolimab.

For sequencing of the TCRbeta CDR3 region, genomic DNA was extracted from the sorted cells. The immunoSEQ Assay was used for sequencing of TCRbeta CDR3 regions. As stored in TCRdb, this immuneACCESS dataset retains in-frame rearrangements with V and J assigned. A fraction of the clones does not appear; measured against another copy, unresolved V genes explain less than half of the discrepancy, and the remainder lacks a known reason. In this sample the table shows approximately 30,000 clones, around 75% of which occur a single time. About 30% of the sample comes from the top ten. On the study overall, not on this receptor specifically: After ivuxolimab, CD8+ T cells had more expanded clones than CD4+ T cells on average. At doses of 0.1 to 3.0 mg/kg, clonal expansion of both CD4+ and CD8+ blood T cells was observed from baseline to week 6. Partial responders in the 0.1-3.0 mg/kg groups had among the lowest normalized peripheral clonal expansion, especially among CD8+ T cells. The antigen specificity of the clonally expanded peripheral T cells was not determined. Low levels of normalized T-cell clonal expansion were also seen in some patients who did not respond.

The trial excluded patients who had a history of autoimmune disease or who were on systemic immunosuppression. Peripheral blood for TCR sequencing was collected from all dose cohorts at baseline, on cycle 4 day 1, and on cycle 7 day 1. The samples were drawn from a first-in-human, open-label, multicenter phase I dose-escalation trial of ivuxolimab. Adults with locally advanced or metastatic melanoma, renal cell, hepatocellular, or head and neck squamous cell carcinoma were enrolled in the trial. Before TCR sequencing, CD4+ T cells and CD8+ T cells from peripheral blood were sorted into separate populations. Counted from cysteine to phenylalanine, this CDR3 has 16 amino acids. Just CDR3 DNA is preserved here, 48 bases in frame from base 1. The germline V gene encodes CDR1 SNHLY and CDR2 FYNNEI. V loses 3 bases of germline sequence and J loses 3 bases, and the interval between the two ends is 17 bases.

This TCR was sampled from an adult with an advanced solid tumor such as melanoma, head and neck, liver or kidney cancer. The rearranged chain carries TRBV2 and TRBJ1-1; the D segment could be TRBD1, given 6 matching bases. Sequenced material: CD4+ or CD8+ T cells sorted from blood, taken in a trial of the OX40 agonist ivuxolimab. The sequence in DNA is TGTGCCAGCAGTGATTTACAGGGAGGTGGTGACACTGAAGCTTTCTTT. Translated, this is CASSDLQGGGDTEAFF.